The 17 T cell receptor beta chains listed next were all sequenced from one sample in a study of CD8+CD57+ T cells in acquired aplastic anemia. The template used for profiling TCR beta VDJ and CDR3 was genomic DNA. TCRdb reprocessed the reads with MiXCR, giving one entry per CDR3 protein. The repertoire includes around 180,000 distinct CDR3 sequences, under 70% of them detected once, and under 60% sits in the top ten. Input material: sorted CD4+, CD8+, or CD8+CD57+ T cells (not recorded which) from PBMCs. The receptors were gathered from a human donor with severe aplastic anemia or a healthy control (not recorded which).

This clonotype was seen once. The chain carries TRBV19 and TRBJ2-1; D gene unclear. Looked up from germline, CDR1 is LNHDA and CDR2 is SQIVND (reference sequence). V lost 6 bases and J lost 3, with 9 bases in between. The CDR3 is made up of 13 amino acids. The CDR3 protein is CASSRKFYNEQFF. CDR3 DNA: TGTGCCAGTAGCCGGAAGTTCTACAATGAGCAGTTCTTC.

This clonotype was seen once. V usage is TRBV20-1 and J usage is TRBJ2-7; the D gene is possibly TRBD2 (5 bases). Trimming pared 0 bases from V and 5 bases from J, leaving 14 bases between. Germline V lookup: CDR1 DFQATT, CDR2 SNEGSKA (reference sequence). CDR3 length equals 14 residues. Here the CDR3 reads CSAREGEGPHEQYF. In nucleotides, the CDR3 is TGCAGTGCTAGAGAGGGTGAGGGTCCCCACGAGCAGTACTTC.

There are many counts of this clonotype. This chain links TRBV28 with TRBJ1-3; no firm D call. Per germline, CDR1 MDHEN and CDR2 SYDVKM. The CDR3 sequence is 13 residues long. V was pared by 4 bases and J by 6 bases, with 10 bases between. This CDR3 is CASSSGLINTIYF. For the CDR3, the DNA is TGTGCCAGCAGTTCCGGACTTATAAACACCATATATTTT.

The chain recombines TRBV20-1 with TRBJ1-2, with a weak D call TRBD1 (5 bases). The CDR3 extends over 13 amino acids. With 5 bases removed from V and 4 bases from J, the gap between germline ends came to 14 bases. Germline CDR1 is DFQATT and CDR2 is SNEGSKA (reference sequence). The CDR3 DNA follows: TGCAGTGCTGACAAAGGGGTTGGCTATGGCTACACCTTC. Its protein is CSADKGVGYGYTF.

The chain carries TRBV24-1 and TRBJ2-3, with D perhaps TRBD1 (6 bases). The V and J ends lost 5 bases and 6 bases respectively, with 14 bases between them. The CDR3 consists of 14 residues. Germline V gene lookup returns CDR1 KGHDR and CDR2 SFDVKD. The CDR3, as DNA: TGTGCCACCAGTGGCCCAAACAGGGCGGATACGCAGTATTTT. Its protein product is CATSGPNRADTQYF.

This clonotype has ten or more counts. The V gene is TRBV7-9, the J gene TRBJ2-7; unclear D gene. Deletions cut 1 base from V and 4 bases from J, with 11 bases between. The CDR3 covers 14 residues. Germline CDR1 and CDR2: SEHNR and FQNEAQ (reference sequence). The CDR3 region has the DNA TGTGCCAGCAGCTTAGTGTTAACAGATTACGAGCAGTACTTC. Its protein is CASSLVLTDYEQYF.

The V gene is TRBV13, the J gene TRBJ1-1, with D unresolved. Germline V gives CDR1 PRHDT, CDR2 FYEKMQ (reference sequence). There are 12 residues in the CDR3. V was shortened by 6 bases and J by 4 bases, with 9 bases between the two germline ends. CDR3 loop: CASSWGVTEAFF. The CDR3 nucleotides are TGTGCCAGCAGTTGGGGAGTCACTGAAGCTTTCTTT.

The chain is built from TRBV2 and TRBJ2-6; D is uncertain. CDR1 and CDR2 from the germline V gene are SNHLY and FYNNEI. This CDR3 has 15 amino acids. The V end lost 2 bases, the J end lost 4 bases, and 9 bases lay between the germline ends. In DNA, the CDR3 is TGTGCCAGCAGTGAACTAGGGATGGGGGCCAACGTCCTGACTTTC. Its protein is CASSELGMGANVLTF.

This clonotype has a handful of counts. The J gene is TRBJ2-1, the V gene TRBV20-1; D unresolved. This CDR3 has 9 residues. Germline V gives CDR1 DFQATT, CDR2 SNEGSKA (reference sequence). V was clipped by 6 bases and J by 8 bases, with 5 bases between them. Written as DNA, the CDR3 is TGCAGTGCCCCGGATGAGCAGTTCTTC. This gives the protein CSAPDEQFF.

This chain joins TRBV25-1 and TRBJ1-1, with a tentative D call TRBD1 (5 bases). V lost 5 bases and J lost 2, with 15 bases in between. CDR1 is MGHDK and CDR2 is SYGVNS in the germline V gene. This CDR3 comprises 15 residues. Here the CDR3 reads CASSPPSDTNTEAFF. Written as DNA, the CDR3 is TGTGCCAGCAGTCCCCCCTCGGACACAAACACTGAAGCTTTCTTT.

The chain recombines TRBV7-9 with TRBJ2-2; the D is unclear. CDR1 SEHNR and CDR2 FQNEAQ come from the germline V gene (reference sequence). The CDR3 is 12 amino acids. As DNA, the CDR3 is TGTGCAAGTCGCCCCAGAGGCGGGGAGCTGTTTTTT. This encodes CASRPRGGELFF.

CDR3 sequence: CASSLGSSQPQHF. The CDR3 DNA reads TGTGCCAGCAGCTTAGGGTCATCCCAGCCCCAGCATTTT. The genes are TRBV7-9 and TRBJ1-5; D not resolved. This CDR3 has 13 residues. Looked up from germline, CDR1 is SEHNR and CDR2 is FQNEAQ (reference sequence). Trimming cost V 1 base and J 7 bases, with 8 bases left between them.

This chain joins TRBV4-3 and TRBJ1-1, with D possibly TRBD1 on 6 matching bases. The CDR3 is made up of 15 amino acids. CDR1 LGHNA and CDR2 YSLEER come from the germline V gene. The germline V and J ends were trimmed by 5 bases and 4 bases, with 17 bases remaining between them. The DNA of the CDR3 is TGCGCCAGCAGCGCAGGGGCGGGGGGCATCACTGAAGCTTTCTTT. This encodes CASSAGAGGITEAFF.

The chain employs TRBV2 and TRBJ1-2; the D is unclear. Trimming stripped 4 bases from V and 4 bases from J, with 7 bases between. The CDR3 spans 12 residues. Germline V gene sequence: CDR1 SNHLY, CDR2 FYNNEI. The CDR3 DNA is TGTGCCAGCAGTGTAAACAGCTATGGCTACACCTTC. It translates to CASSVNSYGYTF.

The chain joins TRBV15 to TRBJ1-1; D ambiguous. Germline values: CDR1 LNHNV, CDR2 YYDKDF (reference sequence). The length of the CDR3 is 17 residues. Between the trimmed V and J ends, which lost 4 bases and 7 bases, there was a span of 25 bases. CDR3 in DNA: TGTGCCACCAGCAAGCTCATTCGGTCTGGGAAAGATGGTGAAGCTTTCTTT. The encoded protein is CATSKLIRSGKDGEAFF.

The rearrangement links TRBV6-2 or TRBV6-3 to TRBJ1-2; D uncertain. CDR1 MNHEY and CDR2 SVGEGT come from the germline V gene. The CDR3 runs to 13 residues. Trimming cost V 4 bases and J 6 bases, with 12 bases left between them. The CDR3 nucleotides read TGTGCCAGCAGTTTCGGGGAGACCGATGGCTACACCTTC. Its protein product is CASSFGETDGYTF.

The chain links TRBV20-1 to TRBJ1-4; tentative D call: TRBD1 (5 bases). Germline V lookup: CDR1 DFQATT, CDR2 SNEGSKA (reference sequence). This CDR3 has 15 amino acids. V was trimmed by 4 bases and J by 8 bases, leaving 20 bases between them. CDR3 nucleotide sequence: TGCAGTGCTACCAACCCTAGCAGGGAGCGGGAAAAACTGTTTTTT. Translating gives CSATNPSREREKLFF.